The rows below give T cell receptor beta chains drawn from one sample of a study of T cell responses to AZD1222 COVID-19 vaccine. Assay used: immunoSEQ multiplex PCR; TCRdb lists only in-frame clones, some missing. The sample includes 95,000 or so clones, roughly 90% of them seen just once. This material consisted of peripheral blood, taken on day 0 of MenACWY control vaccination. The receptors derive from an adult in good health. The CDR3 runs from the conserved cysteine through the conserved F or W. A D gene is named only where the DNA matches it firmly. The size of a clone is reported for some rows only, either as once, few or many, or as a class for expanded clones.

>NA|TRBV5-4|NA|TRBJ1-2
CASSLQGFVYGYTF
TGTGCCAGCAGCTTGCAAGGTTTCGTCTATGGCTACACCTTC
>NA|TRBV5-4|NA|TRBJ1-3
CASSRDSAGNTIYF
TGTGCCAGCAGTAGAGACAGCGCTGGAAACACCATATATTTT
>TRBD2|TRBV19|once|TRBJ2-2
CASTLAGGFTGELFF
TGTGCCAGTACCCTAGCGGGGGGGTTCACCGGGGAGCTGTTTTTT
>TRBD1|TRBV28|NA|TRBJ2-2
CASLGQGAGGELFF
TGTGCCAGCCTGGGGCAGGGGGCCGGCGGGGAGCTGTTTTTT
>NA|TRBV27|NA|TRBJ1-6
CASRLILPENNSPLHF
TGTGCCAGCAGACTTATCCTCCCGGAGAATAATTCACCCCTCCACTTT
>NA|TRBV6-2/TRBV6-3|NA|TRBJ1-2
CASSQPGHTNYGYTF
TGTGCCAGCAGTCAGCCGGGACACACTAACTATGGCTACACCTTC
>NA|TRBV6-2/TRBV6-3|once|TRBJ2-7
CASSYSTPTKRYEQYF
TGTGCCAGCAGTTACTCGACGCCGACTAAGAGGTACGAGCAGTACTTC
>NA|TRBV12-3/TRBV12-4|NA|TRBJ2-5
CASSLGQKETQYF
TGTGCCAGCAGTTTAGGGCAGAAAGAGACCCAGTACTTC
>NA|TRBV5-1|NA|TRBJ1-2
CASSFSRGDYGYTF
TGCGCCAGCAGCTTTTCGAGGGGAGACTATGGCTACACCTTC
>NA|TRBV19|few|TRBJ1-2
CASSMVEASGYTF
TGTGCCAGTAGTATGGTGGAAGCTAGTGGCTACACCTTC
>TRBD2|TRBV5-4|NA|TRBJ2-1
CASSLVGALAGGLYNEQFF
TGTGCCAGCAGCTTGGTAGGAGCCCTCGCGGGGGGTCTGTACAATGAGCAGTTCTTC
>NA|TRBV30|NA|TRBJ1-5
CAWSVAGTGNQPQHF
TGTGCCTGGAGTGTAGCAGGGACTGGCAATCAGCCCCAGCATTTT
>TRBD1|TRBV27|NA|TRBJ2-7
CASSYLTGGRYEQYF
TGTGCCAGCAGTTACCTGACAGGGGGCAGGTACGAGCAGTACTTC
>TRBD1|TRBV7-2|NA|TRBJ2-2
CASSLMTGGRTGELFF
TGTGCCAGCAGCTTGATGACAGGGGGCCGGACCGGGGAGCTGTTTTTT